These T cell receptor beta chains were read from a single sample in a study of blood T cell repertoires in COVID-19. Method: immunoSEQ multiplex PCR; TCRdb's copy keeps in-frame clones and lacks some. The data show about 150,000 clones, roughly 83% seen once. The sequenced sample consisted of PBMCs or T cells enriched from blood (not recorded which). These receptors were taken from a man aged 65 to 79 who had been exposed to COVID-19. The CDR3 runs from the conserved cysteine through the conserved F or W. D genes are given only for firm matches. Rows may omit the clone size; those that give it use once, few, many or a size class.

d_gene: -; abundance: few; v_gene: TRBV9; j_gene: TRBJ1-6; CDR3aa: CASSSRQENSPLHF; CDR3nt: TGTGCCAGCAGCTCCCGACAAGAGAATTCACCCCTCCACTTT
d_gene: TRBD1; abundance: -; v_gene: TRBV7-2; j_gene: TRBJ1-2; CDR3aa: CASTGQGGNYGYTF; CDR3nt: TGTGCCAGCACCGGACAGGGGGGCAACTATGGCTACACCTTC
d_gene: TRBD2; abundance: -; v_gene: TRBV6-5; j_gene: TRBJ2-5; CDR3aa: CASSHGRSGETQYF; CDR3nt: TGTGCCAGCAGCCACGGGAGGTCGGGTGAGACCCAGTACTTC
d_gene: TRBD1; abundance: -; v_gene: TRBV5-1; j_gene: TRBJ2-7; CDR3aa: CASSFLGQLDYEQYF; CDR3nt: TGCGCCAGCAGCTTTCTGGGACAGCTTGACTACGAGCAGTACTTC
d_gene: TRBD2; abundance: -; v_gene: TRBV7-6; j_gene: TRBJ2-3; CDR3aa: CASSLAGTSGGRDTQYF; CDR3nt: TGTGCCAGCAGCTTAGCTGGGACTAGCGGGGGAAGAGATACGCAGTATTTT
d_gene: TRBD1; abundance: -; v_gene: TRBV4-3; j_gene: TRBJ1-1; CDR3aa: CASSEGTGFWTEAFF; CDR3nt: TGCGCCAGCAGCGAAGGGACAGGGTTTTGGACTGAAGCTTTCTTT
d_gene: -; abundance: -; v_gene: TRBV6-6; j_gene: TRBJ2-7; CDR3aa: CASSAKSYEQYF; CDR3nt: TGTGCCAGCAGTGCTAAATCCTACGAGCAGTACTTC
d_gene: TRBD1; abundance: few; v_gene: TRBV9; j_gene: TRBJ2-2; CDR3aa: CASSSPTTTGVRDTGELFF; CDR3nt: TGTGCCAGCAGCTCCCCAACCACTACAGGGGTGAGGGACACCGGGGAGCTGTTTTTT
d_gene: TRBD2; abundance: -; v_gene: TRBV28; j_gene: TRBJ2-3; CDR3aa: CASSVAGALGSSDTQYF; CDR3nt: TGTGCCAGCAGTGTAGCGGGGGCCCTCGGGTCTTCAGATACGCAGTATTTT
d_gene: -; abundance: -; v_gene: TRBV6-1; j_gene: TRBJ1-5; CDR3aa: CASSEWGGGNQPQHF; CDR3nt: TGTGCCAGCAGTGAATGGGGAGGGGGCAATCAGCCCCAGCATTTT
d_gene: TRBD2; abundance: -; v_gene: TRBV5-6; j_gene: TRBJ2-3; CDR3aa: CASIKRGGRDTQYF; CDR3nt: TGTGCCAGCATCAAAAGGGGAGGGCGAGATACGCAGTATTTT
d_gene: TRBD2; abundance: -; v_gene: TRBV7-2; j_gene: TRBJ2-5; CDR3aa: CASSTGLAGQETQYF; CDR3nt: TGTGCCAGCAGTACCGGGCTAGCGGGACAAGAGACCCAGTACTTC
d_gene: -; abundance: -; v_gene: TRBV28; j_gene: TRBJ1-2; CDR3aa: CASQAYGRSGGGYTF; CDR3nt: TGTGCCAGCCAAGCTTACGGACGGTCCGGGGGTGGCTACACCTTC
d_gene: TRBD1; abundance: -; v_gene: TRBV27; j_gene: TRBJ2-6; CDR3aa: CASSPDRGPGANVLTF; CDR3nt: TGTGCCAGCAGTCCGGACAGGGGACCTGGGGCCAACGTCCTGACTTTC
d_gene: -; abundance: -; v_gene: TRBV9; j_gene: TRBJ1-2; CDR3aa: CASSESGTSYGYTF; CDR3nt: TGTGCCAGCAGCGAGAGCGGGACCTCATACGGCTACACCTTC
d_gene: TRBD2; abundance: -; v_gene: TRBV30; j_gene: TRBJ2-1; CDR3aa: CAWSSGGNEQFF; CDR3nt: TGTGCCTGGAGTAGCGGGGGAAATGAGCAGTTCTTC
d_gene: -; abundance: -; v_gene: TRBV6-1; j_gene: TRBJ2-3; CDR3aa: CASSDGTASGGSTDTQYF; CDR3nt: TGTGCCAGCAGTGATGGGACAGCGAGCGGAGGGAGCACAGATACGCAGTATTTT